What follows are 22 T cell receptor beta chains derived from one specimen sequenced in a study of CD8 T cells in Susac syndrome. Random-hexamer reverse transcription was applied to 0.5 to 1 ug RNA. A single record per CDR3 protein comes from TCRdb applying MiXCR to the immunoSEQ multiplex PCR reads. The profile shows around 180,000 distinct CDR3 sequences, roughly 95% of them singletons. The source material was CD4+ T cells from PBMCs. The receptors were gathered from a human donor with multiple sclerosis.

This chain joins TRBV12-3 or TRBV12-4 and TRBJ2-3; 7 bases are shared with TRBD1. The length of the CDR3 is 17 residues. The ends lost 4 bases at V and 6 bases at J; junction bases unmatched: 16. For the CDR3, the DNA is TGTGCCAGCAGTTCCGGGCCCAGGGGGTTGGTTTCGGATACGCAGTATTTT. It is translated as CASSSGPRGLVSDTQYF.

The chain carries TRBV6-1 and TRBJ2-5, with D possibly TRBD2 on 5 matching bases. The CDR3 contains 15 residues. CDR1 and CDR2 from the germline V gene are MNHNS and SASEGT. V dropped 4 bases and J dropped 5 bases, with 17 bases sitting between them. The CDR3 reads CASSVLTAGGETQYF. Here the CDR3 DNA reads TGTGCCAGCAGTGTCTTGACCGCCGGCGGGGAGACCCAGTACTTC.

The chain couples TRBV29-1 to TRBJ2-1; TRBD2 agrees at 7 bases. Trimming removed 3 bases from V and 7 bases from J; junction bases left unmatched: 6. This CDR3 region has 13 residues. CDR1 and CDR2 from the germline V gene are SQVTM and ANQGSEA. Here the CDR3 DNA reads TGCAGCGTTGACGGGCGGGGGTATAATGAGCAGTTCTTC. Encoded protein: CSVDGRGYNEQFF.

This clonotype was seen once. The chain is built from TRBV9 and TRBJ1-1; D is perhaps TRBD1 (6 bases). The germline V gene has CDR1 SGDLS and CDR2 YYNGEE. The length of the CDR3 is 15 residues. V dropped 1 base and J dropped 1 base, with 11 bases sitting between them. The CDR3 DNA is TGTGCCAGCAGCGTATGGGCAGGGGAGAACACTGAAGCTTTCTTT. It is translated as CASSVWAGENTEAFF. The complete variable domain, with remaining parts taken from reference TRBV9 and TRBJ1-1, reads DSGVTQTPKHLITATGQRVTLRCSPRSGDLSVYWYQQSLDQGLQFLIQYYNGEERAKGNILERFSAQQFPDLHSELNLSSLELGDSALYFCASSVWAGENTEAFFGQGTRLTVV.

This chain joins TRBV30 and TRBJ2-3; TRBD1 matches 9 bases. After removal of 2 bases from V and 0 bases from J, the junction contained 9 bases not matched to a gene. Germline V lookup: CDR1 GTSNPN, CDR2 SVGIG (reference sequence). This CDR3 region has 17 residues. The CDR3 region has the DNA TGTGCCTGGAGTATAGGCGGGACAGGGCTTAGCACAGATACGCAGTATTTT. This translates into CAWSIGGTGLSTDTQYF.

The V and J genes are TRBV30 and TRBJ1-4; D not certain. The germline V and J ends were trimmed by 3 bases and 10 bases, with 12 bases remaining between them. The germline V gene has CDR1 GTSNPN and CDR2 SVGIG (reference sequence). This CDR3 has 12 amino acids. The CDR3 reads CAWRYAVGKLFF. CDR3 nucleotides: TGTGCCTGGAGATATGCGGTGGGAAAACTGTTTTTT. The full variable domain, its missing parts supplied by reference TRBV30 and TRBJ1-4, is SQTIHQWPATLVQPVGSPLSLECTVEGTSNPNLYWYRQAAGRGLQLLFYSVGIGQISSEVPQNLSASRPQDRQFILSSKKLLLSDSGFYLCAWRYAVGKLFFGSGTQLSVL.

CDR3 in amino acids: CASSRDARTSYEQYF. The CDR3 coding sequence is TGTGCCAGCAGCCGCGACGCGCGGACCTCATACGAGCAGTACTTC. The chain joins TRBV4-2 to TRBJ2-7; D gene uncertain. The CDR3 consists of 15 residues. Germline-derived CDR1 and CDR2 are LGHNA and YNFKEQ. Trimming took 4 bases from V and 4 from J, leaving 17 bases between them.

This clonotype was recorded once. In DNA, the CDR3 is TGTGCCAGCTCACCACGGATCACAGATACGCAGTATTTT. Its protein product is CASSPRITDTQYF. V and J are TRBV18 and TRBJ2-3; D unclear. V lost 1 base, J lost 2 bases, and 4 bases lay in between. This CDR3 comprises 13 residues. Germline CDR1 and CDR2: KGHSH and LQKENI. The variable domain in full, completed from reference TRBV18 and TRBJ2-3, reads NAGVMQNPRHLVRRRGQEARLRCSPMKGHSHVYWYRQLPEEGLKFMVYLQKENIIDESGMPKERFSAEFPKEGPSILRIQQVVRGDSAAYFCASSPRITDTQYFGPGTRLTVL.

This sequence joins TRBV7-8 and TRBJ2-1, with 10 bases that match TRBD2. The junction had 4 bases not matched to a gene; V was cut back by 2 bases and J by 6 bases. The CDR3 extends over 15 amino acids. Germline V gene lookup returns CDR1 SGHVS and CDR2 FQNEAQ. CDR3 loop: CASSLQAGGPNEQFF. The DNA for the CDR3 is TGTGCCAGCAGCTTACAAGCGGGGGGGCCCAATGAGCAGTTCTTC.

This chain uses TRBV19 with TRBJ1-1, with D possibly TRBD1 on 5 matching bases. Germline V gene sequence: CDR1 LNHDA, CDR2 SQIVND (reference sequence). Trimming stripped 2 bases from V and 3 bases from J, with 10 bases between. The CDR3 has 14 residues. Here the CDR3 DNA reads TGTGCCAGTAGTATATGGGGACGGGACACTGAAGCTTTCTTT. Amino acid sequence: CASSIWGRDTEAFF.

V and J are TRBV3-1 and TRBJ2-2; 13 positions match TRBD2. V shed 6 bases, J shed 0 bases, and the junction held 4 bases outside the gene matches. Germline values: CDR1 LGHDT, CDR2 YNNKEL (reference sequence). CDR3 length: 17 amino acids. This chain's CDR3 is CASSRTSGGANTGELFF. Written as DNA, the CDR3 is TGTGCCAGCAGTCGGACTAGCGGGGGCGCGAACACCGGGGAGCTGTTTTTT.

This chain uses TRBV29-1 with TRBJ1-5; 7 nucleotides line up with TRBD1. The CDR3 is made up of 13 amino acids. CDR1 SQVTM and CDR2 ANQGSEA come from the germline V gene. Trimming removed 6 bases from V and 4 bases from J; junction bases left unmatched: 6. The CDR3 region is CSVETGLNQPQHF. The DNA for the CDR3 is TGCAGCGTGGAGACAGGGCTAAATCAGCCCCAGCATTTT.

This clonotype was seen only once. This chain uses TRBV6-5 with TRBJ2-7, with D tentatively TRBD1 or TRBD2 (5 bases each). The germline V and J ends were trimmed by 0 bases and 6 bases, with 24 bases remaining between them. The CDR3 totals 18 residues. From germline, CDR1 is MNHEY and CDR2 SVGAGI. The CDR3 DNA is TGTGCCAGCAGTTACTCGACGGGACGGCCCATTCGATCGGGCGAGCAGTACTTC. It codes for CASSYSTGRPIRSGEQYF.

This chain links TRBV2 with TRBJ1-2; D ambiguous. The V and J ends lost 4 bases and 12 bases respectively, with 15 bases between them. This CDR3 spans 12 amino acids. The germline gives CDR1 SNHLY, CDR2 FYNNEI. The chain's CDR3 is CASSGVIRENTF. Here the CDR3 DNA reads TGTGCCAGCAGTGGGGTAATAAGGGAGAACACCTTC. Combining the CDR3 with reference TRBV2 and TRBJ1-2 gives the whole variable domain EPEVTQTPSHQVTQMGQEVILRCVPISNHLYFYWYRQILGQKVEFLVSFYNNEISEKSEIFDDQFSVERPDGSNFTLKIRSTKLEDSAMYFCASSGVIRENTFGSGTRLTVV.

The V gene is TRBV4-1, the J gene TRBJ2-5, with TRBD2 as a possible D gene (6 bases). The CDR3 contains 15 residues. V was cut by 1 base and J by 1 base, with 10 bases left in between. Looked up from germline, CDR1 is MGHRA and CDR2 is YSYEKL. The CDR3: CASSQGTGVQETQYF. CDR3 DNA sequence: TGCGCCAGCAGCCAAGGAACGGGGGTCCAAGAGACCCAGTACTTC.

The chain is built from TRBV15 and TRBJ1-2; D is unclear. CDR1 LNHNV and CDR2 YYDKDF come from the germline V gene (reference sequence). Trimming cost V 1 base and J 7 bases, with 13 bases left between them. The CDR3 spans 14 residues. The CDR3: CATSRAHGSGGYTF. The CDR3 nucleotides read TGTGCCACCAGCAGAGCCCATGGGTCGGGTGGCTACACCTTC.

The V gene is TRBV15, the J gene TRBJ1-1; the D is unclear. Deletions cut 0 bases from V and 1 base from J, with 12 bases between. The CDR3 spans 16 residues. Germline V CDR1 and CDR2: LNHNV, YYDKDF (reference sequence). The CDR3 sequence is CATSRDPTAGNTEAFF. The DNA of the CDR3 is TGTGCCACCAGCAGAGACCCCACAGCCGGGAACACTGAAGCTTTCTTT.

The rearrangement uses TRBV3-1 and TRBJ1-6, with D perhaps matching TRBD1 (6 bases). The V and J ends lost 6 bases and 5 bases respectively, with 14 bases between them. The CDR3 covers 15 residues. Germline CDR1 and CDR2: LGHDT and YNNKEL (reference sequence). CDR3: CASRRGGFHNSPLHF. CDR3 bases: TGTGCCAGCAGAAGGGGGGGTTTTCATAATTCACCCCTCCACTTT.

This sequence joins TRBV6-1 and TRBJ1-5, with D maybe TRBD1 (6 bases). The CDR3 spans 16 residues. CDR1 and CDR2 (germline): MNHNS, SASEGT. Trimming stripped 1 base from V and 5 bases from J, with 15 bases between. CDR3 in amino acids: CASSEGRGYVYQPQHF. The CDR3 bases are TGTGCCAGCAGTGAAGGCAGGGGTTACGTTTATCAGCCCCAGCATTTT.

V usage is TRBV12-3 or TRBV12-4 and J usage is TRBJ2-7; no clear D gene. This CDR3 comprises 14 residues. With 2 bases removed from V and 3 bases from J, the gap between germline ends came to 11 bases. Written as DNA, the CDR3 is TGTGCCAGCAGTTTAACTGTGAGACGCTACGAGCAGTACTTC. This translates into CASSLTVRRYEQYF.

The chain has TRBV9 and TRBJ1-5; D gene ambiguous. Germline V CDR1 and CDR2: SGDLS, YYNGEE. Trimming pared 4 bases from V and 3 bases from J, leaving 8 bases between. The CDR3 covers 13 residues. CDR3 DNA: TGTGCCAGCAGCTCAGATTACAATCAGCCCCAGCATTTT. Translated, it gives CASSSDYNQPQHF.

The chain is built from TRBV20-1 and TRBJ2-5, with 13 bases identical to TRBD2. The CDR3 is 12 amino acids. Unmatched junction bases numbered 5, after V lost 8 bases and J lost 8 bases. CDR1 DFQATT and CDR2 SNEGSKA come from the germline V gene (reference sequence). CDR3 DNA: TGCAGTCTCGGGACTAGCGGGACAACCCAGTACTTC. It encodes CSLGTSGTTQYF.